A selection of T cell receptor beta chains follows, all from one sample in a study of T-cell reconstitution after alpha-beta-depleted transplantation in children. TCRdb re-called the PCR reads through MiXCR, storing one row per CDR3 protein. The table has tens of thousands of distinct CDR3 sequences, about a sixth seen once. Here the sequenced sample was PBMCs, mostly from graft donor cells, taken 360 days after TCRalphabeta/CD19-depleted stem cell transplant. The receptor set was obtained from a male patient between 2 and 10 years old who had a stem cell transplant for acute lymphoblastic leukemia, so the T cells may come from the graft donor. Each CDR3 is given with its conserved first and last residue. The order of the fields is clone size, D gene, V gene, J gene, CDR3 protein, CDR3 DNA. A D gene is named only where the DNA matches it firmly. The size entry is marked missing in some rows and otherwise reads once, few, many or a size class.

clone size: few
D gene: TRBD1
V gene: TRBV12-3/TRBV12-4
J gene: TRBJ1-5
CDR3 protein: CASSSGTGVYSNQPQHF
CDR3 DNA: TGTGCCAGCAGCTCCGGGACAGGGGTGTATAGCAATCAGCCCCAGCATTTT

clone size: .
D gene: .
V gene: TRBV2
J gene: TRBJ1-5
CDR3 protein: CASSDGGNQPQHF
CDR3 DNA: TGTGCCAGCAGTGACGGAGGAAACCAGCCCCAGCATTTT

clone size: few
D gene: TRBD2
V gene: TRBV4-2
J gene: TRBJ2-1
CDR3 protein: CASSHYTGTSGRNEQFF
CDR3 DNA: TGTGCCAGCAGCCATTACACCGGGACTAGCGGGAGGAATGAGCAGTTCTTC

clone size: many
D gene: .
V gene: TRBV25-1
J gene: TRBJ2-7
CDR3 protein: CASSGRRQYF
CDR3 DNA: TGTGCCAGCAGTGGACGGCGGCAGTACTTC

clone size: few
D gene: TRBD1
V gene: TRBV5-1
J gene: TRBJ1-1
CDR3 protein: CASSLVGTGDGGTEAFF
CDR3 DNA: TGCGCCAGCAGCTTGGTTGGAACAGGGGATGGAGGCACTGAAGCTTTCTTT

clone size: few
D gene: .
V gene: TRBV5-1
J gene: TRBJ1-6
CDR3 protein: CASKGVGNSPLHF
CDR3 DNA: TGCGCCAGCAAAGGGGTGGGGAATTCACCCCTCCACTTT

clone size: .
D gene: TRBD2
V gene: TRBV29-1
J gene: TRBJ2-3
CDR3 protein: CSVERLAGADTQYF
CDR3 DNA: TGCAGCGTTGAAAGGCTAGCGGGAGCAGATACGCAGTATTTT

clone size: few
D gene: .
V gene: TRBV6-5
J gene: TRBJ2-3
CDR3 protein: CASSYGLALDTQYF
CDR3 DNA: TGTGCCAGCAGTTACGGGCTAGCGTTAGATACGCAGTATTTT

clone size: many
D gene: TRBD1
V gene: TRBV7-2
J gene: TRBJ1-2
CDR3 protein: CASSPGQGVGYTF
CDR3 DNA: TGTGCCAGCAGCCCGGGACAGGGTGTCGGCTACACCTTC

clone size: .
D gene: .
V gene: TRBV2
J gene: TRBJ2-5
CDR3 protein: CASSLRRQETQYF
CDR3 DNA: TGTGCCAGCAGTCTCAGGAGGCAAGAGACCCAGTACTTC

clone size: .
D gene: TRBD2
V gene: TRBV24-1
J gene: TRBJ2-5
CDR3 protein: CATSDSTSGRRETQYF
CDR3 DNA: TGTGCCACCAGTGATTCGACTAGCGGGAGGAGAGAGACCCAGTACTTC

clone size: few
D gene: TRBD1
V gene: TRBV10-3
J gene: TRBJ2-3
CDR3 protein: CAISSTRGHTQYF
CDR3 DNA: TGTGCCATCAGTAGCACCAGGGGGCATACGCAGTATTTT

clone size: few
D gene: TRBD2
V gene: TRBV20-1
J gene: TRBJ2-7
CDR3 protein: CSAKFSGRSCLRSYEQYF
CDR3 DNA: TGCAGTGCTAAGTTCAGCGGGAGGAGTTGTTTGCGCTCCTACGAGCAGTACTTC

clone size: .
D gene: .
V gene: TRBV6-5
J gene: TRBJ2-7
CDR3 protein: CASWGAPWFGEQYF
CDR3 DNA: TGTGCCAGCTGGGGGGCGCCGTGGTTCGGTGAGCAGTACTTC

clone size: few
D gene: .
V gene: TRBV29-1
J gene: TRBJ2-7
CDR3 protein: CSVDGHEQYF
CDR3 DNA: TGCAGCGTTGACGGCCACGAGCAGTACTTC

clone size: .
D gene: .
V gene: TRBV12-3/TRBV12-4
J gene: TRBJ2-4
CDR3 protein: CASSFTGRNIQYF
CDR3 DNA: TGTGCCAGCAGTTTTACGGGGAGGAACATTCAGTACTTC

clone size: few
D gene: .
V gene: TRBV7-9
J gene: TRBJ2-3
CDR3 protein: CASSQKELDTQYF
CDR3 DNA: TGTGCCAGCAGCCAAAAGGAGTTAGATACGCAGTATTTT

clone size: many
D gene: .
V gene: TRBV28
J gene: TRBJ1-2
CDR3 protein: CASSSTVNYGYTF
CDR3 DNA: TGTGCCAGCAGTTCGACAGTTAACTATGGCTACACCTTC

clone size: many
D gene: .
V gene: TRBV5-6
J gene: TRBJ2-1
CDR3 protein: CASSLGSGYNEQFF
CDR3 DNA: TGTGCCAGCAGCTTAGGTAGCGGCTACAATGAGCAGTTCTTC

clone size: .
D gene: .
V gene: TRBV24-1
J gene: TRBJ2-1
CDR3 protein: CATSMAWGSYNEQFF
CDR3 DNA: TGTGCCACCAGTATGGCTTGGGGCTCCTACAATGAGCAGTTCTTC

clone size: medium-sized
D gene: .
V gene: TRBV20-1
J gene: TRBJ1-6
CDR3 protein: CSARDLRAPFNSPLHF
CDR3 DNA: TGCAGTGCTAGAGATCTAAGGGCTCCTTTTAATTCACCCCTCCACTTT

clone size: many
D gene: TRBD1
V gene: TRBV5-1
J gene: TRBJ1-4
CDR3 protein: CASSLGTGGAPKEKLFF
CDR3 DNA: TGCGCCAGCAGCTTGGGCACAGGGGGCGCTCCGAAGGAAAAACTGTTTTTT

clone size: few
D gene: TRBD1
V gene: TRBV4-1
J gene: TRBJ2-5
CDR3 protein: CASSQLLQNRDSPFYQETQYF
CDR3 DNA: TGCGCCAGCAGCCAGCTCCTCCAAAACCGGGACAGTCCTTTCTACCAAGAGACCCAGTACTTC

clone size: many
D gene: TRBD1
V gene: TRBV7-9
J gene: TRBJ2-7
CDR3 protein: CASSPTDRDEQYF
CDR3 DNA: TGTGCCAGCAGCCCCACTGACAGGGACGAGCAGTACTTC

clone size: few
D gene: .
V gene: TRBV4-1
J gene: TRBJ2-7
CDR3 protein: CASSHRGSIREQYF
CDR3 DNA: TGCGCCAGCAGCCATCGGGGCTCCATCCGGGAGCAGTACTTC

clone size: .
D gene: .
V gene: TRBV6-5
J gene: TRBJ1-5
CDR3 protein: CASTENINQPHHF
CDR3 DNA: TGTGCCAGCACCGAGAATATCAATCAGCCCCACCATTTT

clone size: .
D gene: .
V gene: TRBV12-3/TRBV12-4
J gene: TRBJ2-5
CDR3 protein: CASGFPGTPPGSYF
CDR3 DNA: TGTGCCAGCGGGTTTCCCGGGACACCTCCAGGGAGTTACTTC

clone size: few
D gene: TRBD1
V gene: TRBV12-3/TRBV12-4
J gene: TRBJ1-2
CDR3 protein: CASSRGTGYGYTF
CDR3 DNA: TGTGCCAGCAGTCGTGGGACAGGCTATGGCTACACCTTC

clone size: .
D gene: .
V gene: TRBV4-1
J gene: TRBJ2-1
CDR3 protein: CASSQVANEQFF
CDR3 DNA: TGCGCCAGCAGCCAAGTAGCCAATGAGCAGTTCTTC

clone size: many
D gene: .
V gene: TRBV30
J gene: TRBJ2-1
CDR3 protein: CAWSAYNEQFF
CDR3 DNA: TGTGCCTGGAGTGCTTACAATGAGCAGTTCTTC

clone size: few
D gene: .
V gene: TRBV5-1
J gene: TRBJ2-7
CDR3 protein: CASSLRGGHSYEQYF
CDR3 DNA: TGCGCCAGCAGCCTTAGGGGGGGCCATAGCTACGAGCAGTACTTC

clone size: .
D gene: TRBD2
V gene: TRBV5-1
J gene: TRBJ2-1
CDR3 protein: CASSLAGTSSGAFYNEQFF
CDR3 DNA: TGCGCCAGCAGCTTGGCCGGGACTAGCTCCGGAGCTTTCTACAATGAGCAGTTCTTC

clone size: .
D gene: TRBD2
V gene: TRBV7-9
J gene: TRBJ2-1
CDR3 protein: CASSVPGLAGVNEQFF
CDR3 DNA: TGTGCCAGCAGCGTACCGGGACTAGCGGGGGTCAATGAGCAGTTCTTC

clone size: many
D gene: .
V gene: TRBV5-1
J gene: TRBJ2-1
CDR3 protein: CASSLSGLKTPEQFF
CDR3 DNA: TGCGCCAGCAGCTTGTCGGGACTCAAAACACCCGAGCAGTTCTTC

clone size: .
D gene: .
V gene: TRBV5-1
J gene: TRBJ2-7
CDR3 protein: CASSSGPSSYEQYF
CDR3 DNA: TGCGCCAGCAGCTCCGGACCAAGCTCCTACGAGCAGTACTTC

clone size: .
D gene: .
V gene: TRBV2
J gene: TRBJ2-6
CDR3 protein: CASTLPGAGANVLTF
CDR3 DNA: TGTGCCAGCACCCTACCTGGGGCTGGGGCCAACGTCCTGACTTTC

clone size: .
D gene: .
V gene: TRBV15
J gene: TRBJ2-2
CDR3 protein: CATSRGRVGPGELFF
CDR3 DNA: TGTGCCACCAGCAGAGGACGAGTCGGCCCCGGGGAGCTGTTTTTT

clone size: .
D gene: .
V gene: TRBV6-5
J gene: TRBJ1-2
CDR3 protein: CASSYSQAAVKNYGYTF
CDR3 DNA: TGTGCCAGCAGTTACTCGCAGGCGGCGGTTAAGAACTATGGCTACACCTTC

clone size: .
D gene: .
V gene: TRBV5-1
J gene: TRBJ1-2
CDR3 protein: CASSLDRSYGYTF
CDR3 DNA: TGCGCCAGCAGCCTGGACAGATCCTATGGCTACACCTTC

clone size: .
D gene: .
V gene: TRBV6-4
J gene: TRBJ2-1
CDR3 protein: CASSDGNNEQFF
CDR3 DNA: TGTGCCAGCAGTGACGGGAACAATGAGCAGTTCTTC

clone size: few
D gene: .
V gene: TRBV6-6
J gene: TRBJ2-7
CDR3 protein: CASSSEASYEQYF
CDR3 DNA: TGTGCCAGCAGTTCAGAAGCTTCCTACGAGCAGTACTTC

clone size: once
D gene: TRBD2
V gene: TRBV4-2
J gene: TRBJ2-5
CDR3 protein: CASSQDSGRIEETQYF
CDR3 DNA: TGTGCCAGCAGCCAAGATAGCGGGAGGATCGAAGAGACCCAGTACTTC

clone size: .
D gene: TRBD1
V gene: TRBV12-3/TRBV12-4
J gene: TRBJ2-2
CDR3 protein: CASSFATGPGELFF
CDR3 DNA: TGTGCCAGCAGTTTCGCGACAGGGCCCGGGGAGCTGTTTTTT

clone size: .
D gene: TRBD2
V gene: TRBV4-1
J gene: TRBJ2-5
CDR3 protein: CASSQRLADQETQYF
CDR3 DNA: TGCGCCAGCAGCCAGCGACTAGCGGACCAAGAGACCCAGTACTTC

clone size: few
D gene: .
V gene: TRBV19
J gene: TRBJ2-1
CDR3 protein: CASRMLGGNYNEQFF
CDR3 DNA: TGTGCCAGTAGAATGTTGGGGGGCAACTACAATGAGCAGTTCTTC

clone size: few
D gene: .
V gene: TRBV12-3/TRBV12-4
J gene: TRBJ2-3
CDR3 protein: CASTNRDTQYF
CDR3 DNA: TGTGCCAGCACCAACAGAGATACGCAGTATTTT

clone size: .
D gene: .
V gene: TRBV27
J gene: TRBJ2-7
CDR3 protein: CASRVAGRGISYEQYF
CDR3 DNA: TGTGCCAGCAGGGTTGCGGGGAGAGGGATTTCCTACGAGCAGTACTTC

clone size: .
D gene: .
V gene: TRBV29-1
J gene: TRBJ1-5
CDR3 protein: CSVEVGVNQPQHF
CDR3 DNA: TGCAGCGTTGAAGTGGGGGTTAATCAGCCCCAGCATTTT

clone size: .
D gene: TRBD1
V gene: TRBV20-1
J gene: TRBJ2-4
CDR3 protein: CSARLQGASVKNIQYF
CDR3 DNA: TGCAGTGCTAGGTTACAGGGGGCGAGCGTCAAAAACATTCAGTACTTC

clone size: .
D gene: .
V gene: TRBV6-2/TRBV6-3
J gene: TRBJ2-7
CDR3 protein: CASKPGLSNFGQYF
CDR3 DNA: TGTGCCAGCAAACCGGGACTTTCCAATTTCGGGCAGTACTTC